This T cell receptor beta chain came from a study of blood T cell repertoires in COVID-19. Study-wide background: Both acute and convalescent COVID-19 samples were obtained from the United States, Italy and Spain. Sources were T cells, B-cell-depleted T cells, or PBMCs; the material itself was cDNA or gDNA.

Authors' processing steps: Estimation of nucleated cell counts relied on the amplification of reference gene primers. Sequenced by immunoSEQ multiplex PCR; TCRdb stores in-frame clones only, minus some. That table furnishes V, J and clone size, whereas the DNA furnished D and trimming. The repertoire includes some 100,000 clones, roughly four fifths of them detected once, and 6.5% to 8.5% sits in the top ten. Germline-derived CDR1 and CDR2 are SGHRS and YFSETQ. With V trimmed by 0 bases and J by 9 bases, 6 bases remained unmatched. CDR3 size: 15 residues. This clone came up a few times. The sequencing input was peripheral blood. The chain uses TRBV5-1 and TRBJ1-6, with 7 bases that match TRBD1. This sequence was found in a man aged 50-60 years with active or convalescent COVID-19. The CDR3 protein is CASSLEDRLSSPLHF. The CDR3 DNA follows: TGCGCCAGCAGCTTGGAGGACAGGTTGAGTTCACCCCTCCACTTT.